This record concerns one TCR beta chain sequence. This clonotype has just one count. Its antigen is still unknown. Within one base of it there is no much larger clone, and no base qualities were kept. One read alone is a weak basis. Library prep was done by 5' RACE. The reads were generated on a NextSeq 500. To correct for sequencing error and PCR bias, the TCR library protocol tagged individual cDNA molecules with unique molecular identifiers. Both TCR alpha and beta chains were sequenced, and tight co-correlation was observed between alpha and beta sequence abundances in each sample. The paper's processing steps were these. Decombinator V4 was used to annotate the V gene, J gene and CDR3 of the TCR sequences. Expanded TCRs were defined as changing significantly between any two time points under a Poisson model with p below 0.0001. TCR abundances were normalised to the total number of TCRs sequenced in each sample and reported as counts per million. VDJdb, accessed 1 November 2021, was searched for CMV, EBV and SARS-CoV-2 annotated TCRs, with TCRs annotated for multiple antigens excluded. TCRdb passed the public sequencing reads through fastp at Q25 and MiXCR, retaining productive beta sequences. Each CDR3 protein gets just one entry, which takes the most common genes and DNA from the rows behind it. The V and J calls here are based on TCRdb, not the publication. The sample profile shows about 59,000 distinct CDR3 sequences; roughly 13% of them were found once. Roughly 10% of the sample goes to the ten largest clones.

The entry originates in a study of early T cells in non-severe SARS-CoV-2 infection (dated by TCRdb to the early 2020s). Notes on the research overall: Bulk RNA from unsorted whole blood was used for TCR sequencing, so alpha and beta chains could not be paired.

This was a case-control study nested in a cohort of healthcare workers in London, UK, who had nasopharyngeal swab PCR tests and blood samples taken every week. Healthcare workers were enrolled in the week of the UK lockdown, from 23 to 31 March 2020, and were followed every week for up to roughly 16 weeks. Beyond this particular receptor, the publication reports: Matching against VDJdb was skewed toward anti-spike CD8 responses, likely underestimated virus-specific expansions, and missed private and CD4 specificities.

The TCR comes from an adult who was a healthcare worker with PCR-confirmed SARS-CoV-2 infection or an uninfected control (not recorded which). Sequencing used whole blood, obtained at baseline.

The DNA sequence is as follows: TGTGCCAGTAGTCCCCGGAGGGCAAACTATGGCTACACCTTC. Translated, this gives CASSPRRANYGYTF. The sequence joins TRBV19 to TRBJ1-2; no D gene is confidently identified. V gives up 5 bases and J gives up 2 bases, and the segment between their germline ends measures 12 bases. According to the germline V gene (reference sequence), CDR1 reads LNHDA and CDR2 reads SQIVND. The CDR3 has 14 amino acids, counting the end cysteine and phenylalanine. Only the CDR3 part of the read is kept: 42 bases, read in frame from the first base.